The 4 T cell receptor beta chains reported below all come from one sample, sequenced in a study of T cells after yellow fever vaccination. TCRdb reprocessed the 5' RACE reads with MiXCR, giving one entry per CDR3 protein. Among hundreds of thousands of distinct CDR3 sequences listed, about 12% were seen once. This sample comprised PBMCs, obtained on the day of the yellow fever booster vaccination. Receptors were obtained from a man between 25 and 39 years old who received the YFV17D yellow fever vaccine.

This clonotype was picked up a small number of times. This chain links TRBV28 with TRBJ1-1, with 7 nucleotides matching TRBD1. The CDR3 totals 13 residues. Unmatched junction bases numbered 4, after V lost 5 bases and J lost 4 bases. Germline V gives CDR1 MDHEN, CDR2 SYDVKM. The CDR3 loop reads CASSRQGATEAFF. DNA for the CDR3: TGTGCCAGCAGTCGACAGGGCGCCACTGAAGCTTTCTTT. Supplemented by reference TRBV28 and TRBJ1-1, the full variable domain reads DVKVTQSSRYLVKRTGEKVFLECVQDMDHENMFWYRQDPGLGLRLIYFSYDVKMKEKGDIPEGYSVSREKKERFSLILESASTNQTSMYLCASSRQGATEAFFGQGTRLTVV.

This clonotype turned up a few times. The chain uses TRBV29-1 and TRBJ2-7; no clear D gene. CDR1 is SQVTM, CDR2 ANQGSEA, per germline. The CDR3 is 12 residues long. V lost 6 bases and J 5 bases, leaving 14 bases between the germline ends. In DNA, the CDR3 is TGCAGCGTGCAAGGAAGTGGAAACGAGCAGTACTTC. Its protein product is CSVQGSGNEQYF.

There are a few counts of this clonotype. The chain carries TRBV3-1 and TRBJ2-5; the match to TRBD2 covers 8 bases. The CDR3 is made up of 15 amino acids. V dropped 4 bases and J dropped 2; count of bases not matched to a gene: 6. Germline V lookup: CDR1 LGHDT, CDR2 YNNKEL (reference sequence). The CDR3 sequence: CASSRTLAVQETQYF. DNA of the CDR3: TGTGCCAGCAGCCGAACACTAGCGGTTCAAGAGACCCAGTACTTC.

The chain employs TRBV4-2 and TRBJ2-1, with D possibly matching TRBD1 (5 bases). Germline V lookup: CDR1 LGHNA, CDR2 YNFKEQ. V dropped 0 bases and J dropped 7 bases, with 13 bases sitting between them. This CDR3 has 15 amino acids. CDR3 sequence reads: CASSQDGQTFNEQFF. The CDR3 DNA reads TGTGCCAGCAGCCAAGATGGACAAACTTTTAATGAGCAGTTCTTC.